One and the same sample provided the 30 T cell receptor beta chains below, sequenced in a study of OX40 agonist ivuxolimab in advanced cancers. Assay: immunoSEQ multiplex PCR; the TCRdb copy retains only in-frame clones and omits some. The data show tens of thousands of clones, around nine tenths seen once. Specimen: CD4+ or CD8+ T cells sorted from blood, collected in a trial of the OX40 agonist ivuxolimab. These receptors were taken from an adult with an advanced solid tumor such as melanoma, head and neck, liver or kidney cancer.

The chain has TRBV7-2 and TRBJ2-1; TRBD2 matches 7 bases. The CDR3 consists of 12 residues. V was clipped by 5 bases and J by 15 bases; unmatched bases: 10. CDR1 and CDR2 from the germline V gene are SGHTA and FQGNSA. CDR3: CASSPGFREAFF. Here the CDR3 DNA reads TGTGCCAGCAGCCCTGGGTTTCGGGAGGCGTTCTTC.

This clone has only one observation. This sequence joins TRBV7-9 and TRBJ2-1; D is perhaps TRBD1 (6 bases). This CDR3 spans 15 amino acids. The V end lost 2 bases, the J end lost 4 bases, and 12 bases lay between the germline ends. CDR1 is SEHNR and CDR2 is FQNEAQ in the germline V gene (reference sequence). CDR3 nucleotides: TGTGCCAGCAGCTTACAGGGGTGGAAGTACAATGAGCAGTTCTTC. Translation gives CASSLQGWKYNEQFF.

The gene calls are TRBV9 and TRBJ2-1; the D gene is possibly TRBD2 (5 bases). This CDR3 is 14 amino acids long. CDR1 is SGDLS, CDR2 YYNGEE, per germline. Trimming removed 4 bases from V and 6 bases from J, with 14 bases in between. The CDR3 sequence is CASSPRTSFNEQFF. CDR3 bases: TGTGCCAGCAGCCCTCGAACTAGTTTCAATGAGCAGTTCTTC.

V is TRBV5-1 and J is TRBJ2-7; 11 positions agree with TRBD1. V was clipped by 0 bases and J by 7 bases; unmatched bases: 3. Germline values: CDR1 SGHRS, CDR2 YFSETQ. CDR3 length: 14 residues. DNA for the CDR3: TGCGCCAGCAGCTTGGCCGGGACAGGGGGTGAGCAGTACTTC. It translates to CASSLAGTGGEQYF.

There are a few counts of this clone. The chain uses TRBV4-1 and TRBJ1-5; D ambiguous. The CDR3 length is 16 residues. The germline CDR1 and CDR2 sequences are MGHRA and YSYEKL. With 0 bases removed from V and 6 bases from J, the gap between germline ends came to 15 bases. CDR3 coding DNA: TGCGCCAGCAGCCAAGATGGTACAGCCGATGGTCAGCCCCAGCATTTT. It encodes CASSQDGTADGQPQHF.

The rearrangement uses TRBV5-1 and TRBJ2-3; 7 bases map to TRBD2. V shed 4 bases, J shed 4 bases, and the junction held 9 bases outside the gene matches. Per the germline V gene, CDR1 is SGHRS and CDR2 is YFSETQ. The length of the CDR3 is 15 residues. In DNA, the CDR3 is TGCGCCAGCAGCCCTCACGGGGGGATTTCAGATACGCAGTATTTT. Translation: CASSPHGGISDTQYF.

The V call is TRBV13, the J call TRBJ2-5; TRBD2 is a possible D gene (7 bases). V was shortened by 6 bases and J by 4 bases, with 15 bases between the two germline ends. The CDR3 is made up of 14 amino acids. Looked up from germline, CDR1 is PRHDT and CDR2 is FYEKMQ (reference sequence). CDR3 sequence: CASSSVGGGETQYF. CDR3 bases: TGTGCCAGCAGTAGCGTAGGGGGGGGAGAGACCCAGTACTTC.

Written as DNA, the CDR3 is TGTGCCAGCAGCGTCGATACGGGAGGGGTCATGAACACTGAAGCTTTCTTT. It codes for CASSVDTGGVMNTEAFF. V is TRBV9 and J is TRBJ1-1, with a weak D call TRBD1 (5 bases). The V and J ends lost 2 bases and 0 bases respectively, with 17 bases between them. Germline loops: CDR1 SGDLS, CDR2 YYNGEE. The CDR3 is made up of 17 amino acids.

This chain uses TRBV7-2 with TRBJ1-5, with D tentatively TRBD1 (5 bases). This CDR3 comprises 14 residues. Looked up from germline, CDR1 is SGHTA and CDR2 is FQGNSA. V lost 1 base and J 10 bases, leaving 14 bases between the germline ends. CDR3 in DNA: TGTGCCAGCAGCTTAGGTCGGGGGTCCGAACCCCAGCATTTT. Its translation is CASSLGRGSEPQHF.

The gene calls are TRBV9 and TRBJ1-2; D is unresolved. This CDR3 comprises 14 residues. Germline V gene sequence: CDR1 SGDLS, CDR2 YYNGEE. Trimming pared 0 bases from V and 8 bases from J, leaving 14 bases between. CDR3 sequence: CASSVVTDGVGYTF. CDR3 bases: TGTGCCAGCAGCGTAGTTACAGATGGGGTGGGCTACACCTTC.

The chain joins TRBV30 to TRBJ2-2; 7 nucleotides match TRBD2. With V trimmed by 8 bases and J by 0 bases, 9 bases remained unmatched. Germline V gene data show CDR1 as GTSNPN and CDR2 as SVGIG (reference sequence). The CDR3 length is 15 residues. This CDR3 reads CAIFGGIANTGELFF. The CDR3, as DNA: TGTGCCATCTTCGGGGGGATCGCGAACACCGGGGAGCTGTTTTTT.

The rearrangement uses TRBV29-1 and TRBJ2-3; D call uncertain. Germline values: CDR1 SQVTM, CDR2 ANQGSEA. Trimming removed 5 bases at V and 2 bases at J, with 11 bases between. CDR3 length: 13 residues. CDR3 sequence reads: CSVFYQDTDTQYF. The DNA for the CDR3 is TGCAGCGTTTTTTACCAGGACACAGATACGCAGTATTTT.

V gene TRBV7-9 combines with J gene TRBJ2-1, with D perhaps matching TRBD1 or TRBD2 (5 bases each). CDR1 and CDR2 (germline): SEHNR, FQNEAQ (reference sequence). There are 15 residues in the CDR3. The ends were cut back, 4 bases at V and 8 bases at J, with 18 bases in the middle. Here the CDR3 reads CASSSFRDRSHEQFF. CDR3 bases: TGTGCCAGCAGCTCCTTCCGGGACCGATCACATGAGCAGTTCTTC.

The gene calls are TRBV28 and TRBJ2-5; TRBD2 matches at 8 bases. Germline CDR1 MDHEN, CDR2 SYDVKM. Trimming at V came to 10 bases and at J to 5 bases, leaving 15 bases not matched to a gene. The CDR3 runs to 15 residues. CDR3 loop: CATRNPGAGAETQYF. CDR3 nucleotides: TGTGCCACCCGTAACCCGGGAGCGGGGGCGGAGACCCAGTACTTC.

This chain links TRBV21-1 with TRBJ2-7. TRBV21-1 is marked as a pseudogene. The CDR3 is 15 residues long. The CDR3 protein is CASSKKGGIRNEQYF. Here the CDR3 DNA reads TGTGCCAGCAGCAAGAAGGGGGGTATTCGGAACGAGCAGTACTTC.

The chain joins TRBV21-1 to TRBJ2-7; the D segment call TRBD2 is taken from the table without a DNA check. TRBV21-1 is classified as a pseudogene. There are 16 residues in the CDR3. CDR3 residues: CASSNFCGREAHEQYF. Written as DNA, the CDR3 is TGTGCCAGCAGCAATTTCTGCGGGAGGGAGGCCCACGAGCAGTACTTC.

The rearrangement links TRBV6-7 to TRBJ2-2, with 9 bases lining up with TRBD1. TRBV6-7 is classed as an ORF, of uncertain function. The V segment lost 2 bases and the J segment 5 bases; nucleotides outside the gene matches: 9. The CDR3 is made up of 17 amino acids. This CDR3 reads CASSYPPGQGKTGELFF. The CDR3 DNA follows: TGTGCCAGCAGTTACCCTCCGGGACAGGGAAAAACCGGGGAGCTGTTTTTT.

The CDR3 reads CASSLDRTIGELFF. CDR3 sequence (DNA): TGTGCCAGCAGCTTAGACAGGACCATCGGGGAGCTGTTTTTT. V usage is TRBV7-2 and J usage is TRBJ2-2; a weak D match, TRBD1 (5 bases). The length of the CDR3 is 14 residues. Germline V gene sequence: CDR1 SGHTA, CDR2 FQGNSA. Trimming took off 1 base at V and 7 bases at J, with 10 bases between the two ends.

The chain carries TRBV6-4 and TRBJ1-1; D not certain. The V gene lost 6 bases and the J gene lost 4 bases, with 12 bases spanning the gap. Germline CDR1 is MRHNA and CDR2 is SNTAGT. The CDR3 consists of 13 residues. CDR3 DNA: TGTGCCAGCAGCGCTATCCGGGGCACTGAAGCTTTCTTT. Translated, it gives CASSAIRGTEAFF.

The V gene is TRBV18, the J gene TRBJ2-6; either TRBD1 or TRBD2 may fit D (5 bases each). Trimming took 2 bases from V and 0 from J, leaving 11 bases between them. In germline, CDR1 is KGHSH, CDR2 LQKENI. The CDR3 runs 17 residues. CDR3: CASSPGTGSSGANVLTF. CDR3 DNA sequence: TGTGCCAGCTCACCAGGGACGGGGAGCTCTGGGGCCAACGTCCTGACTTTC.

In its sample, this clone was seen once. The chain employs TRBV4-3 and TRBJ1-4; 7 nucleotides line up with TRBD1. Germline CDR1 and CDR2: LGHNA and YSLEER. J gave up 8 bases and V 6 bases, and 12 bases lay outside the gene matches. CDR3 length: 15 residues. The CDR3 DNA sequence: TGCGCCAGCAGTTATGGTGACAGGGTTGGCGAAAAACTGTTTTTT. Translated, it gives CASSYGDRVGEKLFF.

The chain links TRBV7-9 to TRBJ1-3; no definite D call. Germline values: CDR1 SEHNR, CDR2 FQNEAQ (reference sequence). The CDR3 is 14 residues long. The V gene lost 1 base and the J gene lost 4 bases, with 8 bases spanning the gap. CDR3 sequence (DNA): TGTGCCAGCAGCTTAGAAGGTCTCGGAAACACCATATATTTT. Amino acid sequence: CASSLEGLGNTIYF.

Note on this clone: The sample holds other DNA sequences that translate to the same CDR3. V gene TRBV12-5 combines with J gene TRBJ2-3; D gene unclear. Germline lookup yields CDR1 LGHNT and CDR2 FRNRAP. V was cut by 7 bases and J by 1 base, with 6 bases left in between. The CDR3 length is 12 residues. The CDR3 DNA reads TGTGCTAGTGCCGGAGGCACAGATACGCAGTATTTT. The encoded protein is CASAGGTDTQYF.

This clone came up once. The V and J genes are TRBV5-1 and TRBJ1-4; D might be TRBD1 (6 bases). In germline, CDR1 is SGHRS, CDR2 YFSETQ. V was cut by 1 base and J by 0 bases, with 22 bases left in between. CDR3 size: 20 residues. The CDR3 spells CASSLPNERGGEATNEKLFF. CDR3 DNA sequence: TGCGCCAGCAGCTTGCCAAACGAGAGGGGGGGCGAGGCAACTAATGAAAAACTGTTTTTT.

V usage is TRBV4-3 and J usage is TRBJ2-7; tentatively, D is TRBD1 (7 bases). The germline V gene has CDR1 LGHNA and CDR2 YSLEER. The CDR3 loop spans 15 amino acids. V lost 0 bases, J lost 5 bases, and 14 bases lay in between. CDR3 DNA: TGCGCCAGCAGCCAAGAGCCCCAGGGGGGAAACGAGCAGTACTTC. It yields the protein CASSQEPQGGNEQYF.

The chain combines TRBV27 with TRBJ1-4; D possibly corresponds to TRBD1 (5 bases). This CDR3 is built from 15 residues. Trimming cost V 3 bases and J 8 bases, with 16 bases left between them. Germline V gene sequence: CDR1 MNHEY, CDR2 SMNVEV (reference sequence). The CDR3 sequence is CASSFLNLRGEKLFF. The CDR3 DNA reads TGTGCCAGCAGTTTCCTGAATTTAAGGGGAGAAAAACTGTTTTTT. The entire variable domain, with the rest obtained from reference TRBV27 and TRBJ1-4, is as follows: EAQVTQNPRYLITVTGKKLTVTCSQNMNHEYMSWYRQDPGLGLRQIYYSMNVEVTDKGDVPEGYKVSRKEKRNFPLILESPSPNQTSLYFCASSFLNLRGEKLFFGSGTQLSVL.

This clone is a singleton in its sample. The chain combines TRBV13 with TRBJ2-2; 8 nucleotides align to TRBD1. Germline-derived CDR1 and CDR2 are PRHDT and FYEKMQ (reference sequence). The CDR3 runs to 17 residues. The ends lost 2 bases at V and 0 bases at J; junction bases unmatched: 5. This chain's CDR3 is CASSLLQGAANTGELFF. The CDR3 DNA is TGTGCCAGCAGCTTACTTCAGGGGGCCGCGAACACCGGGGAGCTGTTTTTT.

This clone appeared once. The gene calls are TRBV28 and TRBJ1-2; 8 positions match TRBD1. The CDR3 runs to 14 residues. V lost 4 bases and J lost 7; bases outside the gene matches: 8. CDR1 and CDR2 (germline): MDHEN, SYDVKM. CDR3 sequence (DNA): TGTGCCAGCAGTTACGAAGACAGGGGAAGTGGCTACACCTTC. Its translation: CASSYEDRGSGYTF.

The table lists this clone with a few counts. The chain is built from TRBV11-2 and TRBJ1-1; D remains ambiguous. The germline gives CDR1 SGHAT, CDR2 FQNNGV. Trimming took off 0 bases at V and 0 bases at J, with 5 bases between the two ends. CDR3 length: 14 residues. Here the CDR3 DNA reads TGTGCCAGCAGCTTAGATCAAGTGAACACTGAAGCTTTCTTT. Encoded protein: CASSLDQVNTEAFF.

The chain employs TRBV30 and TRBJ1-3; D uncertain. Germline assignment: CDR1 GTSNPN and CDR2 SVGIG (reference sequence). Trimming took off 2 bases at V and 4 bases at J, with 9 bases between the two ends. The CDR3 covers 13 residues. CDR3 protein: CAWSTGIGNTIYF. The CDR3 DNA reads TGTGCCTGGAGTACCGGGATCGGAAACACCATATATTTT.